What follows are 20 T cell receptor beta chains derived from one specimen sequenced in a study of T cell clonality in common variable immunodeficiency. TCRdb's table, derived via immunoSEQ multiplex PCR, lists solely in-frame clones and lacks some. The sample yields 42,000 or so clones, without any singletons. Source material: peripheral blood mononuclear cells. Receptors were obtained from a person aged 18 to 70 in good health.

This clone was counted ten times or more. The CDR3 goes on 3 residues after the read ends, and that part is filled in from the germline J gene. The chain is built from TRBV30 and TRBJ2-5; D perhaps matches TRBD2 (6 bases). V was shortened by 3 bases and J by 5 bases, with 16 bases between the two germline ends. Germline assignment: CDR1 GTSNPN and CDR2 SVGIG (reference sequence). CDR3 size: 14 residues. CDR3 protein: CAWSFGGAGETQYF. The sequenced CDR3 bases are TGTGCCTGGAGCTTTGGCGGGGCTGGGGAGACC.

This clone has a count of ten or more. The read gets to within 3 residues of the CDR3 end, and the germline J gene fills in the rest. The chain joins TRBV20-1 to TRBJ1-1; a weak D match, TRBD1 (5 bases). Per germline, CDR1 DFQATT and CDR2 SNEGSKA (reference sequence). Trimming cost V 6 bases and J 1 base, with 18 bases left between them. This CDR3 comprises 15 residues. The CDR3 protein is CSAKDWTGGNTEAFF. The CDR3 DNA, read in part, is TGCAGTGCGAAAGACTGGACGGGGGGGAACACTGAA.

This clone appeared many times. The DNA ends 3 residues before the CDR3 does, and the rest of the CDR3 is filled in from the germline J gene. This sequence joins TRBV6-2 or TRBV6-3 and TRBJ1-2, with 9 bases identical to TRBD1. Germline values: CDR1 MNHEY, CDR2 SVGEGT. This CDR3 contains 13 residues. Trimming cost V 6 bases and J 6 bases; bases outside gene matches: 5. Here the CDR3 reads CASRGQGSDGYTF. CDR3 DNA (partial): TGTGCCAGCAGGGGACAGGGCAGTGATGGC.

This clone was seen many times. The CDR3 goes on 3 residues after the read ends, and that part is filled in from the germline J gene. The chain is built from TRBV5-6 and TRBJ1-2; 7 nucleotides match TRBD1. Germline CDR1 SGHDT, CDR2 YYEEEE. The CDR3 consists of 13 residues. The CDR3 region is CASSLRGLGGYTF. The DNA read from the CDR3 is TGTGCCAGCAGCTTGAGGGGGCTAGGGGGC.

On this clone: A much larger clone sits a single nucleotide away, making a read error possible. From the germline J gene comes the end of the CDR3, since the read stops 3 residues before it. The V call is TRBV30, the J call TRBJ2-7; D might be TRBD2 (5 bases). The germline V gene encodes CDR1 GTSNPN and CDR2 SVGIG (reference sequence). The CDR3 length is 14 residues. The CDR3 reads CARSVLTTMGEQYF. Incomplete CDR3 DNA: TGTGCCAGGAGTGTACTGACTACCATGGGCGAG.

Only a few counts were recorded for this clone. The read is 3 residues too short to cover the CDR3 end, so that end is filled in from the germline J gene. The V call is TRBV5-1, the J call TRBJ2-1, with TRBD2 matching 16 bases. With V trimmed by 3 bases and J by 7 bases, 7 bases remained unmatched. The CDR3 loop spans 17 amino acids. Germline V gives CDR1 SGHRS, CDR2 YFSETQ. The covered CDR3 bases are TGCGCCAGCAGCTCACCCGGGACTAGCGGGGGGGTAAATGAG. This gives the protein CASSSPGTSGGVNE. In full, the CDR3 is CASSSPGTSGGVNEQFF.

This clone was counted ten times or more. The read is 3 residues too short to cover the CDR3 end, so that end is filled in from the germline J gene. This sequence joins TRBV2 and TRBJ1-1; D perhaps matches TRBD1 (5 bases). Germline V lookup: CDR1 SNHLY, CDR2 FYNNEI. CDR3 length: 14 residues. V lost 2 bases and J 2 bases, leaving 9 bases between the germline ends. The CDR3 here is CASSELTANTEAFF. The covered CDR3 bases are TGTGCCAGCAGTGAATTGACAGCCAACACTGAA.

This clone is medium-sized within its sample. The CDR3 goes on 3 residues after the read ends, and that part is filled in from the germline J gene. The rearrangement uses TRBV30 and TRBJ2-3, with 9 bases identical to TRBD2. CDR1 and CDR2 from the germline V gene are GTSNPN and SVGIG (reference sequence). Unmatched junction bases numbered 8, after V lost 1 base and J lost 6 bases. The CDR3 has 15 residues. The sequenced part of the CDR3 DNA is TGTGCCTGGAGTGGGGGCGGGGGGGCGGTCGATACG. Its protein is CAWSGGGGAVDT. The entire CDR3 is CAWSGGGGAVDTQYF.

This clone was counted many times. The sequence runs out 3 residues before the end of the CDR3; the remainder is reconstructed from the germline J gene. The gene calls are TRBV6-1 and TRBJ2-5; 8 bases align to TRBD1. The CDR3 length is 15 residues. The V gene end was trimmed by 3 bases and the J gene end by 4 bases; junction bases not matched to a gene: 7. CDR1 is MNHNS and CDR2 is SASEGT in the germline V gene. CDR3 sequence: CASSETGVYTETQYF. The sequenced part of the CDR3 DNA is TGTGCCAGCAGTGAGACAGGGGTATACACAGAGACC.

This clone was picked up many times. CDR3 in amino acids: CSARTGTTLNYEQYF. The sequenced CDR3 bases are TGCAGTGCTAGGACCGGGACTACCCTTAATTACGAG. The genes are TRBV20-1 and TRBJ2-7, with 7 bases matching TRBD2. The read comes to an end 3 residues before the CDR3 does, leaving the germline J gene to fill in the end. J lost 4 bases, V lost 3 bases, and 12 bases had no gene match. This CDR3 region has 15 residues. Germline values: CDR1 DFQATT, CDR2 SNEGSKA (reference sequence).

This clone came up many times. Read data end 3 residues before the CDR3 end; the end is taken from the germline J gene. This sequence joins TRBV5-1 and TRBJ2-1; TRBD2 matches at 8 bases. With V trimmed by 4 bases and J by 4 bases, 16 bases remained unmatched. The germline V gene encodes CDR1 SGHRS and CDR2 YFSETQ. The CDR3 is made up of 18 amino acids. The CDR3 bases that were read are TGCGCCAGCAGCGGGGATACCATTAGCGGGGAGAGGTACAATGAG. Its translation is CASSGDTISGERYNE. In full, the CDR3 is CASSGDTISGERYNEQFF.

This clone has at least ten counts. The chain's CDR3 is CASSQESDRPNQPQHF. Incomplete CDR3 DNA: TGCGCCAGCAGCCAAGAAAGTGACAGGCCCAATCAGCCC. The chain uses TRBV4-1 and TRBJ1-5; TRBD1 might be the D (6 bases). Read sequence stops 3 residues before the CDR3 end, and the germline J gene provides the missing end. The V end was cut by 0 bases, the J end by 3 bases, with 12 bases between. This CDR3 is 16 amino acids long. The germline V gene encodes CDR1 MGHRA and CDR2 YSYEKL.

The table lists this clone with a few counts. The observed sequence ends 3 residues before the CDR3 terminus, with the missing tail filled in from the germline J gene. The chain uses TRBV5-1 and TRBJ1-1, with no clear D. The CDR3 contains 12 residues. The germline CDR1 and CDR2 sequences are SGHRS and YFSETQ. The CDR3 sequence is CASSEDSYGAFF. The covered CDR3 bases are TGCGCCAGCAGCGAGGACTCCTACGGA.

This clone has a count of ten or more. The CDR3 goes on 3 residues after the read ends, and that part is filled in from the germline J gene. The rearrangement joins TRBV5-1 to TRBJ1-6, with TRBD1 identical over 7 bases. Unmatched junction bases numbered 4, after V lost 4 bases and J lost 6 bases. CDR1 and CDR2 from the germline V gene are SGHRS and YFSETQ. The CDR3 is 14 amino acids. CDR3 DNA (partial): TGCGCCAGCAGCCCAGGGACAGCTAATTCACCC. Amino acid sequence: CASSPGTANSP. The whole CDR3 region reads CASSPGTANSPLHF.

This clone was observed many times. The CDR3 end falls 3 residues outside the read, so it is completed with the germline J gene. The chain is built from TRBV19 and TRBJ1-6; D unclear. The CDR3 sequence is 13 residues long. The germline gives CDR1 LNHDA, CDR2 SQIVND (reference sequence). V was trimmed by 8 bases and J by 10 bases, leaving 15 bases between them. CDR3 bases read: TGTGCCAGTGGGATAGGAGCGAGCTCACCC. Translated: CASGIGASSP. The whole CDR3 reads CASGIGASSPLHF.

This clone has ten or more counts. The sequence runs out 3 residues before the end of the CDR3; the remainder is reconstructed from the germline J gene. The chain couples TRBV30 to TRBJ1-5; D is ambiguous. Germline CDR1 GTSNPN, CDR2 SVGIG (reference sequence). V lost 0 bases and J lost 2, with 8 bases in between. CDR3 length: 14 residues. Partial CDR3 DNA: TGTGCCTGGAGTGTCAGAGAGGGCAATCAGCCC. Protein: CAWSVREGNQP. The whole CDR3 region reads CAWSVREGNQPQHF.

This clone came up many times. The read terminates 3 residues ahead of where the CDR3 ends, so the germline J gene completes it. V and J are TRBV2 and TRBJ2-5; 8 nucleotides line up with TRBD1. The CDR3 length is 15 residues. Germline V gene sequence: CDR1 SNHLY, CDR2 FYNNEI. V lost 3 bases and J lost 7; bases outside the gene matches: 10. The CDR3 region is CASSDSQGVAVTQYF. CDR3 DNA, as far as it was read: TGTGCCAGCAGTGATTCACAGGGGGTAGCGGTGACC.

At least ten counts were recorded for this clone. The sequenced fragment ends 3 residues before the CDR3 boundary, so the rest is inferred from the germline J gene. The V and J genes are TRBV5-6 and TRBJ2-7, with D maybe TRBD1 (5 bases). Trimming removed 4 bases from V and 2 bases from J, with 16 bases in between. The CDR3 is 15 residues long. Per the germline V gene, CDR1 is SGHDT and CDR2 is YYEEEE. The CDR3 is CASSLDSRSTYEQYF. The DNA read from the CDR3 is TGTGCCAGCAGCCTCGACAGCCGGTCAACCTACGAG. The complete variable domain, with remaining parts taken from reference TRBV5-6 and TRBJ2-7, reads DAGVTQSPTHLIKTRGQQVTLRCSPKSGHDTVSWYQQALGQGPQFIFQYYEEEERQRGNFPDRFSGHQFPNYSSELNVNALLLGDSALYLCASSLDSRSTYEQYFGPGTRLTVT.

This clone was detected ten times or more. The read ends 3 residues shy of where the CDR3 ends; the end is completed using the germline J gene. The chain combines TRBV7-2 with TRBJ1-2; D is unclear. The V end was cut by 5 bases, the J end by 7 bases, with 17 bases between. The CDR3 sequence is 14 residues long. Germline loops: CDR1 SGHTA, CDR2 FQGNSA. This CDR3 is CASSAPAAVGGYTF. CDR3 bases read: TGTGCCAGCAGCGCCCCCGCGGCGGTGGGTGGC.

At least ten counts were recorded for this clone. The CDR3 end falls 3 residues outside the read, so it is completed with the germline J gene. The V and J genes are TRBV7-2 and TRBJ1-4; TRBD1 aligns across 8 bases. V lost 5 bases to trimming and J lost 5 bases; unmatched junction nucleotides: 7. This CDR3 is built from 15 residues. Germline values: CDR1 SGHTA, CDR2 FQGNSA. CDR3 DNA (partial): TGTGCCAGCAGCGCCCGACAGGGGCGAAATGAAAAA. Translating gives CASSARQGRNEK. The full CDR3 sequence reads CASSARQGRNEKLFF. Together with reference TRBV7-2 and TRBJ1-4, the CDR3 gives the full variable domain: GAGVSQSPSNKVTEKGKDVELRCDPISGHTALYWYRQSLGQGLEFLIYFQGNSAPDKSGLPSDRFSAERTGGSVSTLTIQRTQQEDSAVYLCASSARQGRNEKLFFGSGTQLSVL.